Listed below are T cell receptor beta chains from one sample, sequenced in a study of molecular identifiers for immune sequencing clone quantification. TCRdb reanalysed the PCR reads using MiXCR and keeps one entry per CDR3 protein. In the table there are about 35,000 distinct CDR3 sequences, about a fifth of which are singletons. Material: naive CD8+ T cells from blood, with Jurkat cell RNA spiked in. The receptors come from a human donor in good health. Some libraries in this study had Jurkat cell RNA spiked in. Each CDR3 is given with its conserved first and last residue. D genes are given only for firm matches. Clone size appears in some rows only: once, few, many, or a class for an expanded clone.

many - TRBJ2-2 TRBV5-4 CASSLVFQENTGELFF TGTGCCAGCAGCTTGGTCTTTCAGGAGAACACCGGGGAGCTGTTTTTT
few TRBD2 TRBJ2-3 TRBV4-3 CASSQVLSGSTDTQYF TGCGCCAGCAGCCAAGTGCTTAGCGGGAGCACAGATACGCAGTATTTT
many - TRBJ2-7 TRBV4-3 CASSQGTGNEQYF TGCGCCAGCAGCCAGGGAACAGGGAACGAGCAGTACTTC
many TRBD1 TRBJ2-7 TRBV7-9 CASSGQDGLWQYF TGTGCCAGCAGCGGACAGGACGGGCTGTGGCAGTACTTC
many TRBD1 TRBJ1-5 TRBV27 CASRGIQGGNQPQHF TGTGCCAGCAGGGGAATACAGGGGGGCAATCAGCCCCAGCATTTT
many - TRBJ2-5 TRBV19 CASAEDGLGLQETQYF TGTGCCAGCGCCGAGGACGGCCTGGGGCTCCAAGAGACCCAGTACTTC
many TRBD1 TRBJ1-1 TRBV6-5 CASSLQGAEAFF TGTGCCAGCAGTTTACAGGGGGCTGAAGCTTTCTTT
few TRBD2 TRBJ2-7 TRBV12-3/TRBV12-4 CASKGGSSYEQYF TGTGCCAGCAAAGGCGGGAGCTCCTACGAGCAGTACTTC
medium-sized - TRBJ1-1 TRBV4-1 CASSQAYTEAFF TGCGCCAGCAGCCAAGCGTACACTGAAGCTTTCTTT
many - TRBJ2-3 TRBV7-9 CASSLVQGMTDTQYF TGTGCCAGCAGCTTAGTGCAGGGAATGACAGATACGCAGTATTTT
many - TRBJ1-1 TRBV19 CASTYFGAPTEAFF TGTGCCAGTACCTATTTCGGGGCGCCCACTGAAGCTTTCTTT
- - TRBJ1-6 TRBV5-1 CASSLERRMNSPLHF TGCGCCAGCAGCTTGGAAAGACGGATGAATTCACCCCTCCACTTT
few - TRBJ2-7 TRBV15 CATSQMGTAYEQYF TGTGCCACCAGCCAGATGGGGACGGCCTACGAGCAGTACTTC
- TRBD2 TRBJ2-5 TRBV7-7 CASSLGPSGGAGETQYF TGTGCCAGCAGCTTAGGTCCTAGCGGGGGGGCCGGGGAGACCCAGTACTTC
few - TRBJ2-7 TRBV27 CASSLTGSTYEQYF TGTGCCAGCAGTCTTACAGGGTCAACCTACGAGCAGTACTTC
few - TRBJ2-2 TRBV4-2 CASSQFNDRSTNTGELFF TGTGCCAGCAGCCAATTCAACGACAGGTCCACGAACACCGGGGAGCTGTTTTTT
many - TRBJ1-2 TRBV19 CASSMEALGPGWVDGYTF TGTGCCAGTAGTATGGAGGCCCTGGGACCAGGTTGGGTTGATGGCTACACCTTC
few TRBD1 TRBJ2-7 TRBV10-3 CAIADPGQGSEQYF TGTGCCATCGCTGATCCGGGACAGGGGTCCGAGCAGTACTTC
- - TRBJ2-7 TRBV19 CASSHPGAEQYF TGTGCCAGTAGTCACCCGGGGGCCGAGCAGTACTTC
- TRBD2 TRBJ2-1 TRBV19 CASSGILHSSGSYNEQFF TGTGCCAGTAGTGGGATACTCCACTCTAGCGGGAGTTACAATGAGCAGTTCTTC
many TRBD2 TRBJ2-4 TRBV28 CASSPPTSGILYGAKNIQYF TGTGCCAGCAGTCCTCCGACTAGCGGGATTCTATACGGGGCCAAAAACATTCAGTACTTC
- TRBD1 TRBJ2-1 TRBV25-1 CASSEGGTGGNEQFF TGTGCCAGCAGTGAAGGGGGGACAGGGGGCAATGAGCAGTTCTTC
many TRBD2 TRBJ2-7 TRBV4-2 CASSQESSGRREQYF TGTGCCAGCAGCCAAGAATCTAGCGGGAGGCGGGAGCAGTACTTC
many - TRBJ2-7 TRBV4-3 CASSQDRVRSYEQYF TGCGCCAGCAGCCAAGATAGGGTTAGGTCCTACGAGCAGTACTTC
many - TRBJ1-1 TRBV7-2 CASSFEDTEAFF TGTGCCAGCAGCTTTGAGGACACTGAAGCTTTCTTT
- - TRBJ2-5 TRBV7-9 CASSPGGFETQYF TGTGCCAGCAGCCCCGGGGGCTTCGAGACCCAGTACTTC
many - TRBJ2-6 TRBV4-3 CASSQDPGTGANVLTF TGCGCCAGCAGCCAAGATCCGGGGACTGGGGCCAACGTCCTGACTTTC
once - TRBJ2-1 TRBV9 CASSVGSGSSYNEQFF TGTGCCAGCAGCGTAGGATCCGGGAGCTCCTACAATGAGCAGTTCTTC
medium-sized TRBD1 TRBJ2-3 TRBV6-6 CASTSGDRGLTDTQYF TGTGCCAGCACTTCCGGGGACAGGGGGCTGACAGATACGCAGTATTTT
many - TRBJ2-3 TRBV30 CAWSGGADTDTQYF TGTGCCTGGAGCGGAGGGGCCGACACAGATACGCAGTATTTT
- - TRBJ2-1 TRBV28 CASSPHPRSSYNEQFF TGTGCCAGCAGTCCCCACCCCAGGAGCTCCTACAATGAGCAGTTCTTC
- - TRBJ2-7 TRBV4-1 CASSQVVSYEQCF TGCGCCAGCAGCCAAGTTGTGTCCTACGAGCAGTGCTTC
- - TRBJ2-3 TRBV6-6 CASSYSTFWGADTDTQYF TGTGCCAGCAGTTACTCGACTTTCTGGGGGGCTGACACAGATACGCAGTATTTT
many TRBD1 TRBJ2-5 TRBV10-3 CAISELAGGLQETQYF TGTGCCATCAGTGAGTTGGCAGGGGGCTTACAAGAGACCCAGTACTTC
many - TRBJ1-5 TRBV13 CASSPGRNQPQHF TGTGCCAGCAGCCCTGGACGGAATCAGCCCCAGCATTTT
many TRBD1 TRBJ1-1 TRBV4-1 CASSGQGVTGNTEAFF TGCGCCAGCAGCGGACAGGGGGTAACTGGGAACACTGAAGCTTTCTTT
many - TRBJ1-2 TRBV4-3 CASSPRGGTNYGYTF TGCGCCAGCAGCCCCCGTGGGGGCACTAACTATGGCTACACCTTC
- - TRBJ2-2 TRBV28 CASSSRNTGELFF TGTGCCAGCAGCTCCAGGAACACCGGGGAGCTGTTTTTT
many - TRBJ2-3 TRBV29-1 CSSGGLDVSTQYF TGCAGCTCTGGGGGTCTGGACGTATCTACGCAGTATTTT
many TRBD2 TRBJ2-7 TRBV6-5 CASSRAGGLYEQYF TGTGCCAGCAGTCGAGCGGGGGGGCTGTACGAGCAGTACTTC
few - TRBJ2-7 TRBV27 CASSLLGSESYEQYF TGTGCCAGCAGTTTATTGGGGTCCGAGTCCTACGAGCAGTACTTC
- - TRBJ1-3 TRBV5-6 CASRPAMIQRNHSGNTIYF TGTGCCAGCAGACCAGCTATGATCCAGCGGAACCACTCTGGAAACACCATATATTTT
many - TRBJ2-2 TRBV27 CASRATGELFF TGTGCCAGTCGGGCCACCGGGGAGCTGTTTTTT
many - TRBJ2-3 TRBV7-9 CASSRERISTDTQYF TGTGCCAGCAGCCGCGAGCGGATCAGCACAGATACGCAGTATTTT
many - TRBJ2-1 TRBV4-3 CASSQEDTIHNEQFF TGCGCCAGCAGCCAAGAGGATACAATTCACAATGAGCAGTTCTTC
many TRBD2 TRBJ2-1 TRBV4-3 CASSQDWTSGRYNEQFF TGCGCCAGCAGCCAAGATTGGACTAGCGGGAGATACAATGAGCAGTTCTTC
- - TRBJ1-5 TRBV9 CASSTRGGGRGVQPQHF TGTGCCAGCAGCACGAGGGGGGGAGGGCGTGGGGTTCAGCCCCAGCATTTT
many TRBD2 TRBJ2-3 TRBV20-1 CSARASGGDVDTQYF TGCAGTGCTAGAGCTAGCGGGGGGGATGTAGATACGCAGTATTTT
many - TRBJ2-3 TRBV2 CASLPLGDPRSTDTQYF TGTGCCAGCTTGCCCTTGGGGGACCCAAGGAGCACAGATACGCAGTATTTT
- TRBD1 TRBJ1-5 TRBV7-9 CASSRAGTGGFTLVQPQHF TGTGCCAGCAGCCGGGCCGGGACAGGGGGCTTTACCCTAGTTCAGCCCCAGCATTTT
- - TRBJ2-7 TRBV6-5 CASSYSGRDEQYF TGTGCCAGCAGTTACTCGGGTAGGGACGAGCAGTACTTC
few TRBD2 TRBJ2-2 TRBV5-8 CASPRPLAEAANTGELFF TGTGCCAGTCCCCGTCCTCTAGCGGAGGCCGCGAACACCGGGGAGCTGTTTTTT
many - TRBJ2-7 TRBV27 CASRGDGASYEQYF TGTGCCAGCAGGGGAGACGGGGCTTCCTACGAGCAGTACTTC
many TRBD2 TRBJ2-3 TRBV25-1 CASSGLAGGPRDTQYF TGTGCCAGCAGTGGTTTAGCGGGAGGGCCAAGAGATACGCAGTATTTT
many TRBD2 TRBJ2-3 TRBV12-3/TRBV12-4 CASGSGSTSTDTQYF TGTGCCAGCGGTAGCGGGAGTACTAGCACAGATACGCAGTATTTT
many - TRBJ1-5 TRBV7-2 CASSLWRSNQPQHF TGTGCCAGCAGCTTATGGAGAAGCAATCAGCCCCAGCATTTT
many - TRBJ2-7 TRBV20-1 CSAEGTNRPVEQYF TGCAGTGCGGAAGGAACCAACCGGCCGGTCGAGCAGTACTTC
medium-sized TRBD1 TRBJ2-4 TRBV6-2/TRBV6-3 CASSPSPGQLTDKNIQYF TGTGCCAGCAGTCCCAGTCCGGGACAGCTGACCGACAAAAACATTCAGTACTTC